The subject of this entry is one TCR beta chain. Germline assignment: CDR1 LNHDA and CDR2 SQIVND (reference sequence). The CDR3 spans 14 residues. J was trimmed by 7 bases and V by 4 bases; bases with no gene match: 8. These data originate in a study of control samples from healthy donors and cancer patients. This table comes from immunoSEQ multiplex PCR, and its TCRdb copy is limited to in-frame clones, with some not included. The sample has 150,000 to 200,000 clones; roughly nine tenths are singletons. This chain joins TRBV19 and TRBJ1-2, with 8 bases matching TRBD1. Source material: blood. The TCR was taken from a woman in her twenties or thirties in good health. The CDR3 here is CASSSRDRSPGYTF. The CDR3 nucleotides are TGTGCCAGTAGTAGCCGGGACAGGTCCCCTGGCTACACCTTC.